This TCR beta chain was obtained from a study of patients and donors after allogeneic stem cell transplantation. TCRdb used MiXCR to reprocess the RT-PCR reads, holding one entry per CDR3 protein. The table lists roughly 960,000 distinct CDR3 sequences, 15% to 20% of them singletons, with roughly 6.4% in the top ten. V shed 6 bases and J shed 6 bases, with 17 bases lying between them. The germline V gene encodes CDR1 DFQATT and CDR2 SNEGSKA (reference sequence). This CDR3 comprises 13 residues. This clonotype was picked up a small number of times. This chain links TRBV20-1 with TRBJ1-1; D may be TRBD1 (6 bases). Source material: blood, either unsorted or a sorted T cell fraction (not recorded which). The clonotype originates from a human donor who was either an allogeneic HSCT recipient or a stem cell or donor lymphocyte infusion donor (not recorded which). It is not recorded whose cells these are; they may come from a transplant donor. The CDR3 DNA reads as TGCAGTGCCGCGCCCGGCAGGGGACCTGAAGCTTTCTTT. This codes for CSAAPGRGPEAFF.